The 2 T cell receptor beta chains in this list originate from one sample, sequenced in a study of control samples from healthy donors and cancer patients. Profiled with immunoSEQ multiplex PCR; TCRdb holds only in-frame clones, not every one. The repertoire has 150,000 to 200,000 clones, roughly 90% of them found once; the top ten carry 0.65% to 0.85%. Sequencing was performed on blood. The receptors stem from a woman in her 30s in good health.

This chain connects TRBV28 to TRBJ2-7; TRBD1 is a possible D gene (6 bases). Germline CDR1 reads MDHEN; CDR2 reads SYDVKM. V dropped 3 bases and J dropped 7 bases, with 16 bases sitting between them. The CDR3 consists of 14 residues. CDR3 in amino acids: CASSFTHRVGEQYF. Here the CDR3 DNA reads TGTGCCAGCAGTTTTACCCACAGGGTTGGGGAGCAGTACTTC.

The chain combines TRBV29-1 with TRBJ1-2; tentative D call: TRBD1 (5 bases). Germline CDR1 is SQVTM and CDR2 is ANQGSEA. The CDR3 runs to 15 residues. Trimming pared 3 bases from V and 4 bases from J, leaving 18 bases between. This chain's CDR3 is CSVDRGTDRRYGYTF. The DNA of the CDR3 is TGCAGCGTTGACAGAGGGACGGACCGCCGCTATGGCTACACCTTC. Full variable domain (rest looked up from reference TRBV29-1 and TRBJ1-2): SAVISQKPSRDICQRGTSLTIQCQVDSQVTMMFWYRQQPGQSLTLIATANQGSEATYESGFVIDKFPISRPNLTFSTLTVSNMSPEDSSIYLCSVDRGTDRRYGYTFGSGTRLTVV.